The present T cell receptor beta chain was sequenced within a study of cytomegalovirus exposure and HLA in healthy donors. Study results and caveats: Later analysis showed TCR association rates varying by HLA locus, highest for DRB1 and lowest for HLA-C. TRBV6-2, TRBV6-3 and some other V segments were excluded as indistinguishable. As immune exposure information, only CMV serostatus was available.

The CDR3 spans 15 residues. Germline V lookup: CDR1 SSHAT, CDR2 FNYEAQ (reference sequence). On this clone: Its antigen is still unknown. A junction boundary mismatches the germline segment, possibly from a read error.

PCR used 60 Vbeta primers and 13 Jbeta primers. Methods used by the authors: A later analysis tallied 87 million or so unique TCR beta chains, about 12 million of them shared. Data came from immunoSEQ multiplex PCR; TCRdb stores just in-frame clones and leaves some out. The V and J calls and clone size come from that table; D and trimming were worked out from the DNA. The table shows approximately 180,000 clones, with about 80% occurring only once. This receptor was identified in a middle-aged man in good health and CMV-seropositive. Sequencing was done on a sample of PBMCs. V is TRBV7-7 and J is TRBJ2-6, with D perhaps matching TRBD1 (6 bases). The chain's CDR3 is CASSPDSSGANGLTF. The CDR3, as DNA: TGTGCCAGCAGCCCGGACAGCTCTGGGGCCAACGGCCTGACTTTC.